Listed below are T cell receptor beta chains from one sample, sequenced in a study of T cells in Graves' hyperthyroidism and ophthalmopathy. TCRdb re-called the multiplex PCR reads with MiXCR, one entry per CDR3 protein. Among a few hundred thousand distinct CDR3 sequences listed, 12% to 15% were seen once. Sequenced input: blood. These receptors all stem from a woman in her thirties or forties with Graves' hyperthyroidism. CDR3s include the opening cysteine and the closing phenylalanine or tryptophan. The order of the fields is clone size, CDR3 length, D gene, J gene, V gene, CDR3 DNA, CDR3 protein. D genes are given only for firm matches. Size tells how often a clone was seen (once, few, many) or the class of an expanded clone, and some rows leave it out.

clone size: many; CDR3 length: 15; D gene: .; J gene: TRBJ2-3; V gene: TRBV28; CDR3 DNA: TGTGCCAGCAGTTCGCCCCGTACTAGCACAGATACGCAGTATTTT; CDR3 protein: CASSSPRTSTDTQYF
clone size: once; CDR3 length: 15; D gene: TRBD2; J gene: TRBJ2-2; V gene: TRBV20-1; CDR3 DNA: TGCAGTGCTACCGGACTAGCACCGAACACCGGGGAGCTGTTTTTT; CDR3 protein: CSATGLAPNTGELFF
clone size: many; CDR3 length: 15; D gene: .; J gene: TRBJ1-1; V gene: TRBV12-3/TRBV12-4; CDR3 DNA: TGTGCCAGCAGTTTGAGGGGCTATAGAAGTACTGAAGCTTTCTTT; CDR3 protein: CASSLRGYRSTEAFF
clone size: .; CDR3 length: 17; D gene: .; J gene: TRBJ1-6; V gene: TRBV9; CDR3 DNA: TGTGCCAGCAGCGTAGCCCCAGGCCCGGCGTCTGGAACACCCCTCCACTTT; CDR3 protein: CASSVAPGPASGTPLHF
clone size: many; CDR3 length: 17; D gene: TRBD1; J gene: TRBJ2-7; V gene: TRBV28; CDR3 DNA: TGTGCCAGCAGCCTTTCCTACCGAACGACAGGGGCAAACGAGCAGTACTTC; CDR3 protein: CASSLSYRTTGANEQYF
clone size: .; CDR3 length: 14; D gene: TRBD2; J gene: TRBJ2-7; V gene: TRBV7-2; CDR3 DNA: TGTGCCAGCAGCTTTCTAGCGGGAGCTTCCGAGCAGTACTTC; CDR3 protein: CASSFLAGASEQYF
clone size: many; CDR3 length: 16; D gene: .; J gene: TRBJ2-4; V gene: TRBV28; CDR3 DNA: TGTGCCAGCAGCACTATGCACACTCTAGCCAAAAACATTCAGTACTTC; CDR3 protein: CASSTMHTLAKNIQYF
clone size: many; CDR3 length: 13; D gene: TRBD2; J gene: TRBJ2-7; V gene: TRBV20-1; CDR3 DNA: TGCAGTGCTAGGCTAGCGGGAAGGTACGAGCAGTACTTC; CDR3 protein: CSARLAGRYEQYF
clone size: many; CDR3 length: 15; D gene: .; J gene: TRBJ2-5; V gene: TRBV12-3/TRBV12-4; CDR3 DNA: TGTGCCAGCAGCGAACAGGCCTCAGAGTCAGAGACCCAGTACTTC; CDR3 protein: CASSEQASESETQYF
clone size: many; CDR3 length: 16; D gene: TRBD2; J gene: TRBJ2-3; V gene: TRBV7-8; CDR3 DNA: TGTGCCAGCAGCTTAGGACTAGCGATAAGCACAGATACGCAGTATTTT; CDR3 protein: CASSLGLAISTDTQYF
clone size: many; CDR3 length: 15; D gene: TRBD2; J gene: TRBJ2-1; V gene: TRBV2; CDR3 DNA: TGTGCCACCACCCATACTAGCGGGAGCACCAATGAGCAGTTCTTC; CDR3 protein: CATTHTSGSTNEQFF
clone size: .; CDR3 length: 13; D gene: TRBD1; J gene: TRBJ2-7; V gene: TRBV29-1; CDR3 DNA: TGCAGCGTTGGGACAGGGCAAGCCTACGAGCAGTACTTC; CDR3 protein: CSVGTGQAYEQYF
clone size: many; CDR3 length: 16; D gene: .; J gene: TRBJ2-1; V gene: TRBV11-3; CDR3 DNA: TGTGCCAGCAGCTTAGATCCTAGCCCGCCCTACAATGAGCAGTTCTTC; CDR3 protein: CASSLDPSPPYNEQFF
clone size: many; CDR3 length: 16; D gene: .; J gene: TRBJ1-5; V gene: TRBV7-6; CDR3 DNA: TGTGCCAGCAGCACGACAGTACCTGATAGCAATCAGCCCCAGCATTTT; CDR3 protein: CASSTTVPDSNQPQHF
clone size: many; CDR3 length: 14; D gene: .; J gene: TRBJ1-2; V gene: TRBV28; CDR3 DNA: TGTGCCAGCACCTCGGGGCCCACTGTATATGGCTACACCTTC; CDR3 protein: CASTSGPTVYGYTF
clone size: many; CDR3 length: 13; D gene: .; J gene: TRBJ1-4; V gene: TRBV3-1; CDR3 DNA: TGTGCCAGCAGCCTCCCGGGTGGAGAAAAACTGTTTTTT; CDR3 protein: CASSLPGGEKLFF
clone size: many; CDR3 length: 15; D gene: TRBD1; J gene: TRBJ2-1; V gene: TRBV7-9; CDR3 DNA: TGTGCCAGCAGCTTACAAGGGACAGGGGGCAATGAGCAGTTCTTC; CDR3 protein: CASSLQGTGGNEQFF
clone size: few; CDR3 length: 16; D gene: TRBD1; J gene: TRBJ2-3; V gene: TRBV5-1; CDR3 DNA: TGCGCCAGCAGCTTTGCAGGGACAGGGAGCACAGATACGCAGTATTTT; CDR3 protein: CASSFAGTGSTDTQYF
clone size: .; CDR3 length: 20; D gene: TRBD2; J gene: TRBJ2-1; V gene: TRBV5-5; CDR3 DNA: TGTGCCAGCAGCTTGGCCCTCGGACTAGCGGTTCCCAGCTCCTACAATGAGCAGTTCTTC; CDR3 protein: CASSLALGLAVPSSYNEQFF
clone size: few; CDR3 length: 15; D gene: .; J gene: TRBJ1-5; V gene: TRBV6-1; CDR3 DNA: TGTGCCAGCAGTGAAATACCAGGGGTCAATCAGCCCCAGCATTTT; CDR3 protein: CASSEIPGVNQPQHF
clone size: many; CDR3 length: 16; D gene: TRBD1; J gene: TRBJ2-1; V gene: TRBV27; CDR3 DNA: TGTGCCAGCAGTTTATCGGGACAGTTTCAGCTCAATGAGCAGTTCTTC; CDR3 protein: CASSLSGQFQLNEQFF
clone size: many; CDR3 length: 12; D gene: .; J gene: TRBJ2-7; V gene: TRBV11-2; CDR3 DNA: TGTGCCAGCAGCCGAGGGCCCTACGAGCAGTACTTC; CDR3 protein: CASSRGPYEQYF
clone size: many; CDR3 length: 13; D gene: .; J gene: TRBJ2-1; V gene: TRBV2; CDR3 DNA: TGTGCCAGCAGCCTACTAAAATATAATGAGCAGTTCTTC; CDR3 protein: CASSLLKYNEQFF
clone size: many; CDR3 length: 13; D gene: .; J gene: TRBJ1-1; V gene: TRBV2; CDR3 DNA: TGTGCCACCCAAACAGGGCTAAGCACTGAAGCTTTCTTT; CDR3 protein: CATQTGLSTEAFF
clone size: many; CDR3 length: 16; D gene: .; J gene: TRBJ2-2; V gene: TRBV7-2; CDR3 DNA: TGTGCCAGCAGCTTAGCGAGTAGCGGGAACACCGGGGAGCTGTTTTTT; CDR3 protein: CASSLASSGNTGELFF
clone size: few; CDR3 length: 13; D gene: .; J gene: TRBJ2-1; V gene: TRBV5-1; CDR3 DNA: TGCGCCAGCGCGGCGGGGTCCGAGAGTGAGCAGTTCTTC; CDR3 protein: CASAAGSESEQFF
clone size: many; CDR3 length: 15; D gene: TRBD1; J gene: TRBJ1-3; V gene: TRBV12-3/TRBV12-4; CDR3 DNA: TGTGCCAGCAGATTACAGGGGCACTCTGGAAACACCATATATTTT; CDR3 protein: CASRLQGHSGNTIYF
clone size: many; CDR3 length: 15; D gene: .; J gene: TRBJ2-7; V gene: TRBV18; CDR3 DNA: TGTGCCAGCTCACCACGCGAAGCGATTTCCTACGAGCAGTACTTC; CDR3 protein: CASSPREAISYEQYF
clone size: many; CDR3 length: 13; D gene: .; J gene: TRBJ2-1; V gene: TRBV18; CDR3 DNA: TGTGCCAGCTCACCGGCTCCAGTCGATGAGCAGTTCTTC; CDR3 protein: CASSPAPVDEQFF
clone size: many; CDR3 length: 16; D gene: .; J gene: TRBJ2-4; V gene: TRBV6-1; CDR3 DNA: TGTGCCAGCAGTGAAGGGGGCCTGGGTGCCAAAAACATTCAGTACTTC; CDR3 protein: CASSEGGLGAKNIQYF
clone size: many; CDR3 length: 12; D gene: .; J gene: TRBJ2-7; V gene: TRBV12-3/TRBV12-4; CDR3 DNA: TGTGCCAGCACCGGGACTTACTACGAGCAGTACTTC; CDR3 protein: CASTGTYYEQYF
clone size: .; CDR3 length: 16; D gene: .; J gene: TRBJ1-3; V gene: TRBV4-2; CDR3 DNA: TGTGCCAGCAGCCAATTGATCGGGACCTCTGGAAACACCATATATTTT; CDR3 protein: CASSQLIGTSGNTIYF
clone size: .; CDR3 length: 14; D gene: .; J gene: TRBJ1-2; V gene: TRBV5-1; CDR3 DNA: TGCGCCAGCAGCTTGGAGATAGGGAACTATGGCTACACCTTC; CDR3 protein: CASSLEIGNYGYTF
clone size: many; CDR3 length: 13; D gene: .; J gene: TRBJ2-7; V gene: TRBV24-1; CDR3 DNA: TGTGCCACCCAAATGGGGCTACCATACGAGCAGTACTTC; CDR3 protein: CATQMGLPYEQYF
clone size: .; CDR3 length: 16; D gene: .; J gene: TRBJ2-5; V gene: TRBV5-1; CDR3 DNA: TGCGCCAGCAGCCCGAGGGGTCCCCAGTACCAAGAGACCCAGTACTTC; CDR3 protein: CASSPRGPQYQETQYF
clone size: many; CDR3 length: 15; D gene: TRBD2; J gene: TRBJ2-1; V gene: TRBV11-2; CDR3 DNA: TGTGCCAGCAGCTCGACTAGCGACGGCTACAATGAGCAGTTCTTC; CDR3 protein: CASSSTSDGYNEQFF
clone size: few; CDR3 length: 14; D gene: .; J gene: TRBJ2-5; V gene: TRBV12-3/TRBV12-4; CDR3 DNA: TGTGCCAGCAGTCCCGGGGCAGGGGTAGAGACCCAGTACTTC; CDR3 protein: CASSPGAGVETQYF
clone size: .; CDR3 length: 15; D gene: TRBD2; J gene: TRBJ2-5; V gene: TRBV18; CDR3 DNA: TGTGCCAGCTCATCTGGCGGGAGTATCGAGGAGACCCAGTACTTC; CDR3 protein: CASSSGGSIEETQYF
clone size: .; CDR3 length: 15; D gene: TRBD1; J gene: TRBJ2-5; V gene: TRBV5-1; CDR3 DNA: TGCGCCAGCAGCTTCCGGGACAGCTTACAAGAGACCCAGTACTTC; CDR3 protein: CASSFRDSLQETQYF
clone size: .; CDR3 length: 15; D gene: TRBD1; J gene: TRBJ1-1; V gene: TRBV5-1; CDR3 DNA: TGCGCCAGCGGGGAAACAGGGGGGACGTATACTGAAGCTTTCTTT; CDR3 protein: CASGETGGTYTEAFF
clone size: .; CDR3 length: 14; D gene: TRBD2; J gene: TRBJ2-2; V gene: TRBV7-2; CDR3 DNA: TGTGCCAGCAGGGGACTAGCGGACACCGGGGAGCTGTTTTTT; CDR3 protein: CASRGLADTGELFF
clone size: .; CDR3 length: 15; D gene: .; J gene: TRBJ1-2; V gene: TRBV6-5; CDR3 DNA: TGTGCCAGCAGTTACTCAGGGGTCGCTAACTATGGCTACACCTTC; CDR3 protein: CASSYSGVANYGYTF
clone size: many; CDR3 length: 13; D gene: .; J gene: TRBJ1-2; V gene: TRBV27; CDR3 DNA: TGTGCCAGCAGTTCGATAACTAACTATGGCTACACCTTC; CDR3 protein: CASSSITNYGYTF
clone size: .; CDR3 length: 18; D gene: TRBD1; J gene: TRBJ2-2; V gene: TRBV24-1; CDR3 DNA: TGTGCCACCAGTGATTCCCCCGACAGGGGGCGTGACACCGGGGAGCTGTTTTTT; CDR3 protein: CATSDSPDRGRDTGELFF
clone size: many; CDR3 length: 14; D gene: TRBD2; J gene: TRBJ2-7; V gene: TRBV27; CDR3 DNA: TGTGCCAGCAGTCCTGGACTAGCGGGCCACGAGCAGTACTTC; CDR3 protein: CASSPGLAGHEQYF
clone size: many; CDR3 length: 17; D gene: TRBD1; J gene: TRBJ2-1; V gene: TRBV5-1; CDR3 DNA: TGCGCCAGCAGCTTGGATGGCCAGGGGGCGTTTTCCCGCGAGCAGTTCTTC; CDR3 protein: CASSLDGQGAFSREQFF
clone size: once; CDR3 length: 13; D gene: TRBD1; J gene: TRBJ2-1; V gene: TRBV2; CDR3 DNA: TGTGCCAGCAGGAGGGGACAGTACAATGAGCAGTTCTTC; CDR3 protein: CASRRGQYNEQFF
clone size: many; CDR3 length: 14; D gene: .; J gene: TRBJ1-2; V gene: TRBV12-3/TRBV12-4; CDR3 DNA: TGTGCCAGCACCGTGGGGGGAGCTTACTATGGCTACACCTTC; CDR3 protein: CASTVGGAYYGYTF
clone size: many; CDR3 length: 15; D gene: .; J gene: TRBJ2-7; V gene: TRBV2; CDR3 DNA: TGTGCCAGCAGTGAACGACCGGGACACTCCTACGAGCAGTACTTC; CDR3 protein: CASSERPGHSYEQYF
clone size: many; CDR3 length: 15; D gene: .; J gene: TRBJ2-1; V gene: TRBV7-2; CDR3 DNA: TGTGCCAGCAGCGAACTAGTCCAGTCCTACAATGAGCAGTTCTTC; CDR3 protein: CASSELVQSYNEQFF
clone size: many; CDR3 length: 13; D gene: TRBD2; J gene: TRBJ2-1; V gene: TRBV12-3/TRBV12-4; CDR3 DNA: TGTGCCAGCCATCTAGCGGGAGTCAATGAGCAGTTCTTC; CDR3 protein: CASHLAGVNEQFF
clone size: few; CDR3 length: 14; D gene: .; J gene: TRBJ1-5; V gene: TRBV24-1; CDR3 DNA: TGTGCCACCAGTGAAGTTTATAGCAATCAGCCCCAGCATTTT; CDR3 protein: CATSEVYSNQPQHF
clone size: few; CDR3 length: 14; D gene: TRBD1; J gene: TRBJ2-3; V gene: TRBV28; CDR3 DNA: TGTGCCAGCAGTCATGGGACAGGGGCAGATACGCAGTATTTT; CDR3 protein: CASSHGTGADTQYF
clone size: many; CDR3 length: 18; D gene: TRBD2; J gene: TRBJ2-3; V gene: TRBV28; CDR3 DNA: TGTGCCAGCAGCGGCCGCTTCAACTCTGCGGGAGGGCCGGATACGCAGTATTTT; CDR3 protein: CASSGRFNSAGGPDTQYF
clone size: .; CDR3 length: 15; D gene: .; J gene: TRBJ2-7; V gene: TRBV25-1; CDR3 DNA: TGTGCCACCTCCCCCCAGACAGGAGACTCCTACGAGCAGTACTTC; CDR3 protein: CATSPQTGDSYEQYF
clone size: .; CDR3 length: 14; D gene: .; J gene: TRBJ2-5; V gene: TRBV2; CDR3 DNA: .; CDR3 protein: CASCFLGGQETQYF